The rows below give T cell receptor beta chains drawn from one sample of a study of blood T cells in healthy people across ages. TCRdb independently ran MiXCR on the 5' RACE reads; one entry per CDR3 protein. This repertoire shows around 1,700,000 distinct CDR3 sequences, roughly 27% found once; its top ten account for roughly 8.2%. Sequencing was carried out using blood. The receptor source for this set is a woman aged 25 to 39 in good health. CDR3s include the opening cysteine and the closing phenylalanine or tryptophan. The D gene is left open where the match is weak. Rows may omit the clone size; those that give it use once, few, many or a size class.

V	D	size	J	CDR3	DNA
TRBV7-9	TRBD2	NA	TRBJ2-1	CASSLRSSGSGNEQFF	TGTGCCAGCAGCTTAAGGTCTAGCGGGAGCGGAAATGAGCAGTTCTTC
TRBV20-1	TRBD1	NA	TRBJ2-1	CSATPGQGTYNEQFF	TGCAGTGCTACTCCGGGACAGGGAACTTACAATGAGCAGTTCTTC
TRBV7-3	TRBD1	NA	TRBJ2-2	CASSLSGRQGALAGELFF	TGTGCCAGCAGCTTAAGCGGGCGGCAGGGGGCATTGGCCGGGGAGCTGTTTTTT
TRBV12-3/TRBV12-4	NA	NA	TRBJ2-7	CASSLKVVAPYEQYF	TGTGCCAGCAGTTTAAAGGTTGTAGCTCCCTACGAGCAGTACTTC
TRBV28	TRBD1	few	TRBJ1-2	CASSSFPRGHGYTF	TGTGCCAGCAGCTCATTCCCCAGGGGGCATGGCTACACCTTC
TRBV12-3/TRBV12-4	NA	NA	TRBJ1-5	CASSPGTTNQPQHF	TGTGCCAGCAGTCCTGGGACAACCAATCAGCCCCAGCATTTT
TRBV29-1	NA	few	TRBJ2-1	CSVGQGILTNEQFF	TGCAGCGTTGGGCAGGGGATCCTTACCAATGAGCAGTTCTTC
TRBV6-2/TRBV6-3	NA	NA	TRBJ2-5	CASSRLGRETQYF	TGTGCCAGCAGTAGACTCGGGCGAGAGACCCAGTACTTC
TRBV30	NA	NA	TRBJ2-1	CAGGHNEQFF	TGTGCTGGCGGACACAATGAGCAGTTCTTC
TRBV10-1	NA	few	TRBJ2-1	CASSESMRGEQFF	TGCGCCAGCAGTGAGTCGATGAGGGGAGAGCAGTTCTTC
TRBV29-1	NA	NA	TRBJ1-1	CSVGANGRNTEAFF	TGCAGCGTTGGAGCAAACGGGAGGAACACTGAAGCTTTCTTT
TRBV20-1	NA	NA	TRBJ1-1	CSAGSYEAFF	TGCAGTGCTGGAAGTTATGAAGCTTTCTTT
TRBV6-6	NA	NA	TRBJ1-6	CASKQANTPLHF	TGTGCCAGCAAACAGGCGAATACACCCCTCCACTTT
TRBV29-1	TRBD2	many	TRBJ2-1	CSVGGLSGRGENEQFF	TGCAGCGTGGGGGGGCTTAGCGGGAGAGGAGAGAATGAGCAGTTCTTC
TRBV20-1	NA	few	TRBJ1-2	CSARVPGQGSSGYTF	TGCAGTGCTAGAGTGCCGGGGCAAGGGTCGAGCGGCTACACCTTC
TRBV7-9	NA	NA	TRBJ1-4	CASSSLGGNLVGEKLFF	TGTGCCAGCAGTTCCCTTGGGGGGAATCTAGTTGGTGAAAAACTGTTTTTT
TRBV20-1	NA	many	TRBJ2-7	CSARAGVLGEQYF	TGCAGTGCTAGGGCCGGAGTTTTGGGAGAGCAGTACTTC